Shown below are 29 T cell receptor beta chains from a single sample sequenced in a study of Ad26.COV2.S vaccination and SARS-CoV-2 variants. This table comes from immunoSEQ multiplex PCR, and its TCRdb copy is limited to in-frame clones, with some not included. This sample has roughly 500,000 clones, with roughly 87% found just once. Documented treatment: 15 to 20 received Ad26.COV2.S at low or high dose, single or two shots; roughly 5 received placebo; per-sample allocation not given. Sampling took place 63 days after the first vaccine or placebo injection. The sequences come from peripheral blood, collected in a trial of Ad26.COV2.S vaccine versus placebo. Every receptor here comes from a person between 18 and 60 years old who received the Ad26.COV2.S COVID-19 vaccine or a placebo.

The chain is built from TRBV5-1 and TRBJ2-1; D possibly uses TRBD1 or TRBD2 (5 bases each). The V gene lost 0 bases and the J gene lost 7 bases, with 17 bases spanning the gap. Germline CDR1 SGHRS, CDR2 YFSETQ. This CDR3 contains 16 residues. The CDR3 loop reads CASSLGGPHPMNEQFF. Written as DNA, the CDR3 is TGCGCCAGCAGCTTGGGGGGACCCCACCCCATGAATGAGCAGTTCTTC.

In nucleotides, the CDR3 is TGCAGAGCCGACACCCTCTATGGCTACACCTTC. It is translated as CRADTLYGYTF. This chain joins TRBV20-1 and TRBJ1-2; D not certain. CDR3 length equals 11 residues. Per germline, CDR1 DFQATT and CDR2 SNEGSKA (reference sequence).

The chain uses TRBV23-1 and TRBJ2-1; 9 bases fit TRBD2. TRBV23-1 belongs to the ORF category, with a function that is uncertain. The CDR3 extends over 18 amino acids. V was clipped by 6 bases and J by 5 bases; unmatched bases: 17. CDR3 in amino acids: CASRSHAHSGRRNNEQFF. The CDR3, as DNA: TGCGCCAGCAGAAGTCATGCCCATAGCGGGAGACGGAACAATGAGCAGTTCTTC.

V usage is TRBV5-4 and J usage is TRBJ1-2; D is undetermined. The CDR3 runs 14 residues. Looked up from germline, CDR1 is SGHNT and CDR2 is YYREEE (reference sequence). V shed 0 bases and J shed 7 bases, with 13 bases lying between them. The CDR3 bases are TGTGCCAGCAGCTTGGGGGCAATCGGTGCTGGCTACACCTTC. Translated: CASSLGAIGAGYTF.

This rearrangement joins TRBV21-1 to TRBJ2-7; the table assigns TRBD1, which was not confirmed against the DNA. TRBV21-1 is labeled a pseudogene. The CDR3 has 15 amino acids. The CDR3 loop is CASSAPGGVCREQYF. In DNA form, the CDR3 reads TGTGCCAGCAGCGCCCCAGGGGGCGTGTGTCGCGAGCAGTACTTC.

This clone was counted only a few times. The chain links TRBV25-1 to TRBJ1-6; D may be TRBD1 (6 bases). Trimming left V 4 bases short and J 9 bases short, with 10 bases between. Germline values: CDR1 MGHDK, CDR2 SYGVNS. This CDR3 contains 13 residues. CDR3 DNA sequence: TGTGCCAGCAGTGCCAGGGGTTCTTCACCCCTCCACTTT. It encodes CASSARGSSPLHF.

The chain couples TRBV3-1 (or the pseudogene TRBV3-2) to TRBJ1-6; D gene uncertain. The ends were cut back, 4 bases at V and 12 bases at J, with 10 bases in the middle. The CDR3 sequence is 12 residues long. Germline values: CDR1 LGHDT, CDR2 YNNKEL (reference sequence). The CDR3 nucleotides read TGTGCCAGCAGCCCCCTGAGCGAACCCCTCCACTTT. This sequence encodes CASSPLSEPLHF.

This clone was detected only once. The CDR3 DNA is TGTGCCAGCAGCTCTAGCGGGAGGTCCCACGAGCAGTACTTC. Its protein is CASSSSGRSHEQYF. The chain links TRBV11-2 to TRBJ2-7, with 11 bases fitting TRBD2. The length of the CDR3 is 14 residues. Germline trimming cut 4 bases from V and 5 bases from J; bases unmatched to any gene: 4. In germline, CDR1 is SGHAT, CDR2 FQNNGV.

This chain uses TRBV15 with TRBJ1-1; 8 bases line up with TRBD1. Germline CDR1 is LNHNV and CDR2 is YYDKDF (reference sequence). J was trimmed by 1 base and V by 5 bases; bases with no gene match: 9. The CDR3 extends over 16 amino acids. CDR3 nucleotides: TGTGCCACCAGCCGGACAGGGAGCGGCGAGAACACTGAAGCTTTCTTT. Translation: CATSRTGSGENTEAFF.

The genes are TRBV4-2 and TRBJ1-5, with D unresolved. This CDR3 comprises 14 residues. V lost 0 bases to trimming and J lost 6 bases, with 9 bases between them. Germline-derived CDR1 and CDR2 are LGHNA and YNFKEQ. The CDR3 region has the DNA TGTGCCAGCAGCCAAGAGGTGACAATTCAGCCCCAGCATTTT. Protein: CASSQEVTIQPQHF.

V gene TRBV11-2 combines with J gene TRBJ2-1; 11 bases match TRBD2. Losses at the gene ends were 4 bases for V and 12 bases for J; bases not matched to a gene: 8. Per germline, CDR1 SGHAT and CDR2 FQNNGV. The CDR3 loop spans 14 amino acids. The CDR3 protein is CASSSPGTSGPQFF. The CDR3 DNA reads TGTGCCAGCAGCTCCCCCGGGACTAGCGGTCCGCAGTTCTTC. Full variable domain (missing parts from reference TRBV11-2 and TRBJ2-1): EAGVAQSPRYKIIEKRQSVAFWCNPISGHATLYWYQQILGQGPKLLIQFQNNGVVDDSQLPKDRFSAERLKGVDSTLKIQPAKLEDSAVYLCASSSPGTSGPQFFGPGTRLTVL.

This chain joins TRBV6-6 and TRBJ1-4, with a possible D match to TRBD1 (5 bases). Trimming took 6 bases from V and 5 from J, leaving 16 bases between them. Germline V gene lookup returns CDR1 MNHNY and CDR2 SVGAGI (reference sequence). The CDR3 runs to 15 residues. The CDR3 bases are TGTGCCAGCAGCAGGGAGTGGGGAGGGAATGAAAAACTGTTTTTT. Translation gives CASSREWGGNEKLFF.

CDR3 bases: TGTGCCAGCAGTTACTCGGGACAGGGACGTTCACCCCTCCACTTT. As protein: CASSYSGQGRSPLHF. V is TRBV6-5 and J is TRBJ1-6; 9 bases line up with TRBD1. After removal of 0 bases from V and 9 bases from J, the junction contained 3 bases not matched to a gene. The V gene's germline CDR1 is MNHEY and CDR2 SVGAGI. The CDR3 is 15 residues long.

The chain is built from TRBV19 and TRBJ1-1; D call uncertain. Trimming took 7 bases from V and 3 from J, leaving 6 bases between them. CDR3 length equals 11 residues. Germline-derived CDR1 and CDR2 are LNHDA and SQIVND (reference sequence). CDR3 sequence (DNA): TGTGCCAGTACCGGATACACTGAAGCTTTCTTT. This codes for CASTGYTEAFF.

The rearrangement uses TRBV28 and TRBJ1-2; D may be TRBD1 (6 bases). The CDR3 is 14 amino acids. Germline V gene lookup returns CDR1 MDHEN and CDR2 SYDVKM. The V gene lost 4 bases and the J gene lost 4 bases, with 13 bases spanning the gap. The CDR3 reads CASSSRGGFYGYTF. The DNA for the CDR3 is TGTGCCAGCAGTTCCAGGGGCGGATTCTATGGCTACACCTTC.

V is TRBV10-3 and J is TRBJ2-2; D is uncertain. The CDR3 consists of 14 residues. Germline V gene lookup returns CDR1 ENHRY and CDR2 SYGVKD. V dropped 3 bases and J dropped 4 bases, with 9 bases sitting between them. CDR3 coding DNA: TGTGCCATCAGTGAAGGACGGTCCACCGGGGAGCTGTTTTTT. Translating gives CAISEGRSTGELFF.

The V call is TRBV28, the J call TRBJ2-1, with D possibly being TRBD1 (5 bases). Per germline, CDR1 MDHEN and CDR2 SYDVKM. With 10 bases removed from V and 14 bases from J, the gap between germline ends came to 24 bases. The CDR3 contains 13 residues. The CDR3 loop reads CAISQDRSAGKFF. The CDR3 bases are TGTGCCATCTCCCAAGACCGGTCCGCAGGGAAGTTCTTC.

The V and J genes are TRBV6-4 and TRBJ2-5, with D possibly matching TRBD1 (6 bases). Germline V gene lookup returns CDR1 MRHNA and CDR2 SNTAGT. Trimming removed 2 bases from V and 7 bases from J, with 17 bases in between. The CDR3 consists of 15 residues. The CDR3 reads CASSDGVRTARTQYF. The CDR3 DNA sequence: TGTGCCAGCAGTGACGGGGTCAGGACAGCGCGGACCCAGTACTTC.

This sequence joins TRBV7-9 and TRBJ1-4, with D unresolved. The length of the CDR3 is 14 residues. Per germline, CDR1 SEHNR and CDR2 FQNEAQ (reference sequence). Deletions cut 6 bases from V and 6 bases from J, with 14 bases between. The CDR3 protein is CASRADGGDEKLFF. As DNA, the CDR3 is TGTGCCAGCAGGGCTGATGGTGGCGATGAAAAACTGTTTTTT. The whole variable domain, remainder taken from reference TRBV7-9 and TRBJ1-4, is DTGVSQNPRHKITKRGQNVTFRCDPISEHNRLYWYRQTLGQGPEFLTYFQNEAQLEKSRLLSDRFSAERPKGSFSTLEIQRTEQGDSAMYLCASRADGGDEKLFFGSGTQLSVL.

The rearrangement uses TRBV24-1 and TRBJ1-5; D remains ambiguous. This CDR3 is built from 14 residues. V was clipped by 1 base and J by 3 bases, with 6 bases between them. Germline CDR1 is KGHDR and CDR2 is SFDVKD. This chain's CDR3 is CATSDFGNNQPQHF. In DNA, the CDR3 is TGTGCCACCAGTGATTTTGGAAACAATCAGCCCCAGCATTTT.

This clone was counted only a few times. The chain uses TRBV6-2 or TRBV6-3 and TRBJ1-1, with 9 bases that match TRBD1. The junction had 6 bases not matched to a gene; V was cut back by 6 bases and J by 1 base. This CDR3 has 15 amino acids. Germline assignment: CDR1 MNHEY and CDR2 SVGEGT. The chain's CDR3 is CASSPGTGWNTEAFF. CDR3 DNA: TGTGCCAGCAGCCCGGGGACAGGGTGGAACACTGAAGCTTTCTTT.

The chain is built from TRBV3-1 (or the pseudogene TRBV3-2) and TRBJ2-1; D may be TRBD1 or TRBD2 (5 bases each). V was shortened by 1 base and J by 10 bases, with 17 bases between the two germline ends. This CDR3 spans 15 amino acids. In germline, CDR1 is LGHDT, CDR2 YNNKEL (reference sequence). This CDR3 reads CASSQVGLAVGEQFF. CDR3 coding DNA: TGTGCCAGCAGCCAAGTGGGGCTAGCTGTTGGGGAGCAGTTCTTC.

The chain uses TRBV9 and TRBJ1-4; tentative D call: TRBD1 (6 bases). CDR3 length: 15 amino acids. V was shortened by 3 bases and J by 7 bases, with 16 bases between the two germline ends. Per germline, CDR1 SGDLS and CDR2 YYNGEE. For the CDR3, the DNA is TGTGCCAGCAGCGCGGCAGGGGACAAGACTGAAAAACTGTTTTTT. This translates into CASSAAGDKTEKLFF. The whole variable domain, remainder taken from reference TRBV9 and TRBJ1-4, is DSGVTQTPKHLITATGQRVTLRCSPRSGDLSVYWYQQSLDQGLQFLIQYYNGEERAKGNILERFSAQQFPDLHSELNLSSLELGDSALYFCASSAAGDKTEKLFFGSGTQLSVL.

This clone has a handful of counts. The chain couples TRBV6-5 to TRBJ1-6; tentatively, D is TRBD1 (5 bases). V lost 6 bases, J lost 0 bases, and 9 bases lay in between. The CDR3 has 15 residues. Germline assignment: CDR1 MNHEY and CDR2 SVGAGI. CDR3: CASRTDSSYNSPLHF. The CDR3 DNA sequence: TGTGCCAGCAGGACCGACAGCTCCTATAATTCACCCCTCCACTTT.

The chain couples TRBV5-6 to TRBJ2-1, with TRBD1 identical over 7 bases. The CDR3 runs to 14 residues. The germline V gene has CDR1 SGHDT and CDR2 YYEEEE. V lost 1 base to trimming and J lost 6 bases; unmatched junction nucleotides: 4. In DNA form, the CDR3 reads TGTGCCAGCAGCTTGAGGGGGCCGGCCAATGAGCAGTTCTTC. It codes for CASSLRGPANEQFF. The full variable domain, in which reference TRBV5-6 and TRBJ2-1 provide the parts outside the CDR3, is DAGVTQSPTHLIKTRGQQVTLRCSPKSGHDTVSWYQQALGQGPQFIFQYYEEEERQRGNFPDRFSGHQFPNYSSELNVNALLLGDSALYLCASSLRGPANEQFFGPGTRLTVL.

CDR3 sequence: CASSRGQVLVAGANVLTF. The CDR3 region has the DNA TGCGCCAGCAGCCGGGGACAGGTCCTTGTCGCTGGGGCCAACGTCCTGACTTTC. V is TRBV5-1 and J is TRBJ2-6; 8 nucleotides match TRBD1. CDR1 is SGHRS and CDR2 is YFSETQ in the germline V gene. V lost 4 bases to trimming and J lost 2 bases; unmatched junction nucleotides: 11. The CDR3 sequence is 18 residues long.

This chain uses TRBV2 with TRBJ1-2; a weak D match, TRBD1 (5 bases). The CDR3 consists of 13 residues. Germline V gives CDR1 SNHLY, CDR2 FYNNEI. The germline V and J ends were trimmed by 6 bases and 8 bases, with 16 bases remaining between them. The CDR3 reads CASRKDKAGGYTF. In DNA, the CDR3 is TGTGCCAGCAGGAAGGACAAGGCGGGGGGCTACACCTTC.

This clone came up once. Here the CDR3 DNA reads TGCGCCAGCAGCCAACTCACTGGGGTTGGTAATTCACCCCTCCACTTT. Translating it yields CASSQLTGVGNSPLHF. The chain joins TRBV4-1 to TRBJ1-6, with no clear D. The germline V and J ends were trimmed by 2 bases and 6 bases, with 14 bases remaining between them. CDR3 length equals 16 residues. The germline V gene has CDR1 MGHRA and CDR2 YSYEKL.

This clone was observed a handful of times. The chain links TRBV28 to TRBJ2-1; D gene unclear. V shed 8 bases and J shed 2 bases, with 16 bases lying between them. Germline lookup yields CDR1 MDHEN and CDR2 SYDVKM. This CDR3 is 15 amino acids long. This CDR3 reads CASGSVFMAYNEQFF. In DNA form, the CDR3 reads TGTGCCAGCGGATCAGTGTTTATGGCCTACAATGAGCAGTTCTTC. Filled out from reference TRBV28 and TRBJ2-1, the complete variable domain reads DVKVTQSSRYLVKRTGEKVFLECVQDMDHENMFWYRQDPGLGLRLIYFSYDVKMKEKGDIPEGYSVSREKKERFSLILESASTNQTSMYLCASGSVFMAYNEQFFGPGTRLTVL.